This T cell receptor (beta chain) was found in a study of metastatic and nonmetastatic thyroid tumors. Study processing details: Built for papillary thyroid cancer, a distant-metastasis classifier drew on CDR3 differences across clinicopathological groups. TCRdb called clones again from the PCR reads with MiXCR. Clone size and V and J calls follow TCRdb, not the original study. The top ten clones hold 8% to 10% of a sample with 35,000 to 40,000 clones, 25% to 30% of them seen once. Ten or more counts support this clone. Every patient was untreated before thyroid surgery. CDR1 and CDR2 from the germline V gene are LNHNV and YYDKDF (reference sequence). The CDR3 spans 15 residues. V gave up 2 bases and J gave up 4 bases; unmatched junction bases: 5.

The specimen sequenced was blood. This TCR derives from a female donor with papillary thyroid cancer or a benign thyroid nodule (not recorded which). Some clones in this sample may be carry-over from other donors' samples. This sequence joins TRBV15 and TRBJ1-3, with 7 bases identical to TRBD1. The CDR3 sequence is CATSRLQGTGNTIYF. The CDR3 nucleotides read TGTGCCACCAGCAGACTACAGGGGACAGGAAACACCATATATTTT.